This T cell receptor beta chain is drawn from a study of T cells after yellow fever vaccination. This CDR3 has 11 amino acids. V was cut by 6 bases and J by 8 bases, with 10 bases left in between. Looked up from germline, CDR1 is MNHEY and CDR2 is SVGAGI. This clonotype was seen a few times. TCRdb reanalysed the 5' RACE reads using MiXCR and keeps one entry per CDR3 protein. The profile shows some 400,000 distinct CDR3 sequences, roughly 6.2% of them singletons. The chain uses TRBV6-5 and TRBJ1-2, with D hard to call. The source is a man aged 25 to 40 who received the YFV17D yellow fever vaccine. Sequenced here: PBMCs, sampled 5 days after the yellow fever booster vaccination. CDR3 protein: CASRGLRGYTF. The CDR3 DNA is TGTGCCAGCAGAGGTTTGAGAGGCTACACCTTC.